Listed below are T cell receptor beta chains from one sample, sequenced in a study of T cells after yellow fever vaccination. TCRdb ran MiXCR on the 5' RACE reads and lists one entry per CDR3 protein. The sample consists of over 65,000 distinct CDR3 sequences, 13% of them appearing once. The sample was CD8+ T cells not binding an NS4B(214-222) dextramer, sorted from PBMCs, taken around 3 weeks after the first yellow fever vaccination. Every receptor here comes from a man younger than 35 who received the YFV17D yellow fever vaccine. Both conserved end residues are part of each CDR3. A D gene is named only where the DNA matches it firmly. For some rows the clone size is stated as once, few or many, or as a class when expanded; others skip it.

CDR3nt	CDR3aa	v_gene	j_gene	abundance	d_gene
TGTGCCAGCAGTGCGGGACAGGGAGCAGGCTATGGCTACACCTTC	CASSAGQGAGYGYTF	TRBV28	TRBJ1-2	-	TRBD1
TGTGCTAGTGGGTCGGGACAGGGAAGCACAGATACGCAGTATTTT	CASGSGQGSTDTQYF	TRBV12-5	TRBJ2-3	few	TRBD1
TGCAGTGCTTCGGACTTTTCGCATGGCTACACCTTC	CSASDFSHGYTF	TRBV20-1	TRBJ1-2	-	-
TGCGCCAGCAGCCAAGCCCGAGCGGAGATCTACAATGAGCAGTTCTTC	CASSQARAEIYNEQFF	TRBV4-3	TRBJ2-1	few	-
TGTGCCAGCAGCTCCGTAGATTACGCCGCCTACGAGCAGTACTTC	CASSSVDYAAYEQYF	TRBV7-9	TRBJ2-7	many	-
TGTGCCAGCAGTCCCGAAGGTCGGGATACGCAGTATTTT	CASSPEGRDTQYF	TRBV5-4	TRBJ2-3	few	-
TGTGCCATCAATAAGAGTTTTACCGACTCGAGCTCCTACAATGAGCAGTTCTTC	CAINKSFTDSSSYNEQFF	TRBV6-2/TRBV6-3	TRBJ2-1	few	-
TGCAGTGCTAGAGGTCTGATCGGGGGGCTCAGTCAGCCCCAGCATTTT	CSARGLIGGLSQPQHF	TRBV20-1	TRBJ1-5	few	-
TGTGCCAGCAGCTTAGGTTGGGCGGGGGGGCAGAATGAGCAGTTCTTC	CASSLGWAGGQNEQFF	TRBV7-6	TRBJ2-1	-	TRBD2
TGTGCCAGCAGCTTAGAACTAATGAGGAGGGTCGATTTCTTT	CASSLELMRRVDFF	TRBV13	TRBJ1-1	few	-